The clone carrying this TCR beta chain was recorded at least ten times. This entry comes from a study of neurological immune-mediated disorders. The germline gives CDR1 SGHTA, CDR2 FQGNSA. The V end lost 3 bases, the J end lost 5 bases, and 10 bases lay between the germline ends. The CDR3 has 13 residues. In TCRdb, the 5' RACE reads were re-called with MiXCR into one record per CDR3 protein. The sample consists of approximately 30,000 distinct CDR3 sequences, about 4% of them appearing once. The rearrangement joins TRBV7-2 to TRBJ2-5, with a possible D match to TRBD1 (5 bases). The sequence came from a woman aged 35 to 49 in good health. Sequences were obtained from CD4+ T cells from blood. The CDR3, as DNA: TGTGCCAGCAGCTTCGCAGGGCTGGAGACCCAGTACTTC. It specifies CASSFAGLETQYF.